This T cell receptor (beta chain) was documented in a study of shared clonotypes between healthy human individuals. The overall study: CD8 memory received one plate per donor, CD8 naive two, CD4 memory three and CD4 naive three. Points from the study as a whole: A few donors held about 5.1% of naive CD4 clonotypes in common. Despite large depth, rarefaction showed incomplete sorted-subset sequencing.

Naive CD8 cells lacked CD45RO, underwent positive selection for CCR7 and left out terminally differentiated effector memory CD45RA+ cells. Original methodology: ImmunoSEQ junction-only sequences lacked quality scores, so their filtering differed. Libraries were prepared by immunoSEQ multiplex PCR; TCRdb keeps only in-frame clonotypes and omits some of them. V and J calls and clone size are given by that table; D and trimming were obtained from the DNA. Here the sample spans more than 2 million clones, roughly 95% being singletons. Details on this clone: Antigen: not known.

The V and J ends lost 10 bases and 5 bases respectively, with 18 bases between them. This CDR3 has 14 residues. From germline, CDR1 is MNHNS and CDR2 SASEGT. Sequenced: naive CD8+ T cells from PBMCs. This sequence joins TRBV6-1 and TRBJ2-1; possible D gene TRBD2, 6 bases. The source of this sequence is a man between 18 and 29 years old in good health. Some clones in this sample may be carry-over from other donors' samples. The CDR3 DNA is TGTGCCACCATGGGGGGTCCGAGTGACAATGAGCAGTTCTTC. Translating it yields CATMGGPSDNEQFF.